This T cell receptor (beta chain) was retrieved from a study of blood T cells in healthy people across ages. General observations from the study: Naive CD4+ cells and diversity were both higher in long-lived donors than in aged donors.

From germline, CDR1 is SGHRS and CDR2 YFSETQ. Trimming left V 1 base short and J 8 bases short, with 7 bases between. The length of the CDR3 is 13 residues. This clonotype was seen more than once but under ten times. The antigen is undetermined. They isolated at least 6 million PBMCs from each sample. With each sample, at least 5.5 micrograms of total RNA were extracted. Primed by a sample-barcoded 5' primer and a J-beta primer mix, a second PCR proceeded for about 6 to 11 cycles. Via MiXCR, TCRdb re-called the 5' RACE reads, giving one row per CDR3 protein. The data contain approximately 850,000 distinct CDR3 sequences, more than 45% of them singletons.

V usage is TRBV5-1 and J usage is TRBJ1-6, with D maybe TRBD1 (6 bases). Material for sequencing was blood. The sequence came from a man aged 25-45 years in good health. For the CDR3, the DNA is TGCGCCAGCAGCTTGAGGGGGGATTCACCCCTCCACTTT. Its protein product is CASSLRGDSPLHF.